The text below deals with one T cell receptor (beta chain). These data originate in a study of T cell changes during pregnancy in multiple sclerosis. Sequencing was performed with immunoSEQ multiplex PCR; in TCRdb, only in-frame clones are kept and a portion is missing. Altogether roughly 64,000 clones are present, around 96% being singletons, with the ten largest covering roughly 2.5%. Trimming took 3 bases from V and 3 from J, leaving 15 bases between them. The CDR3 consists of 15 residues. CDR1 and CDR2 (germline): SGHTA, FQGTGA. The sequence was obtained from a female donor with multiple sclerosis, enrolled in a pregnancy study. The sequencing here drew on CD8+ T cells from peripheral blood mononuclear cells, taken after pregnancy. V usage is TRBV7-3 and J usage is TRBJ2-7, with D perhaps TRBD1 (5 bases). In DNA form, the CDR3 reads TGTGCCAGCAGCTTGGGGCCAGGGTCGGGCTACGAGCAGTACTTC. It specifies CASSLGPGSGYEQYF.